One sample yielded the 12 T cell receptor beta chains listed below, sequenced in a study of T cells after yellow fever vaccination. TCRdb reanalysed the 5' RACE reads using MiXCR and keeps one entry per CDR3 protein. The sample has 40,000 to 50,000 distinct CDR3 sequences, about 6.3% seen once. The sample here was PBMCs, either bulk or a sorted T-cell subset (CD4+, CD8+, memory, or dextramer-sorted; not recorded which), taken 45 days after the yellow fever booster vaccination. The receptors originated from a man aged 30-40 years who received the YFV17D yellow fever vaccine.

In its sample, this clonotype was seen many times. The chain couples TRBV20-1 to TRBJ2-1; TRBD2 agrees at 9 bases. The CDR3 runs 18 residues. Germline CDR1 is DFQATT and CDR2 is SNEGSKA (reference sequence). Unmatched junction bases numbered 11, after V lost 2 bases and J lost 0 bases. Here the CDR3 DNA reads TGCAGTGCTAGACCTATAGCGGGAGCTGGTCGCTCCTACAATGAGCAGTTCTTC. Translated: CSARPIAGAGRSYNEQFF.

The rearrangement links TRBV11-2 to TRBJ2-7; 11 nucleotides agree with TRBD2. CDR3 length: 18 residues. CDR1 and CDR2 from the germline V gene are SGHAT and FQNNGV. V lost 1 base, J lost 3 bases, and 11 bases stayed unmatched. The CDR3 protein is CASSLVPSGRSVSYEQYF. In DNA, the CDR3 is TGTGCCAGCAGCTTAGTACCTAGCGGGAGGTCGGTGAGCTACGAGCAGTACTTC.

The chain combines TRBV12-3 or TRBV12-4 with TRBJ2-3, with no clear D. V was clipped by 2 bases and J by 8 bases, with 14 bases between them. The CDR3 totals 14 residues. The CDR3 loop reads CASSLQVPPRTQYF. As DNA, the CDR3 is TGTGCCAGCAGTTTACAGGTTCCACCTCGTACGCAGTATTTT.

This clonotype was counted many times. The CDR3 DNA is TGTGCCAGCAGTCTATCTCGGGACACTGAAGCTTTCTTT. Amino acid sequence: CASSLSRDTEAFF. J is TRBJ1-1 and V is TRBV6-4; D gene uncertain. Germline CDR1 reads MRHNA; CDR2 reads SNTAGT. Trimming took off 5 bases at V and 3 bases at J, with 10 bases between the two ends. This CDR3 region has 13 residues.

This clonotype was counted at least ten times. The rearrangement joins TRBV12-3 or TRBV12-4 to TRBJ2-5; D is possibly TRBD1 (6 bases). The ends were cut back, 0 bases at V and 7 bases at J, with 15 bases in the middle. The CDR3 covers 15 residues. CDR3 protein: CASSLAGTQFGTQYF. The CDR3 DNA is TGTGCCAGCAGTTTAGCGGGGACACAATTCGGGACCCAGTACTTC.

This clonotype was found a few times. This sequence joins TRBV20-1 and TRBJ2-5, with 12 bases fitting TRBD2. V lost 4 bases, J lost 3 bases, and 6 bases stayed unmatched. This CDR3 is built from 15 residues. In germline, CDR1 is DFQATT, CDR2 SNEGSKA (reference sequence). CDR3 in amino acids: CSATSASGREETQYF. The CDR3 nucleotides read TGCAGTGCTACCTCGGCTAGCGGGAGGGAAGAGACCCAGTACTTC.

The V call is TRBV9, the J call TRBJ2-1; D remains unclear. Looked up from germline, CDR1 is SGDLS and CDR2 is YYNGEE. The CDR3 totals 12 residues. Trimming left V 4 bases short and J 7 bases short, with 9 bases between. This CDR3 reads CASSPRRNEQFF. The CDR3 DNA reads TGTGCCAGCAGCCCCCGCCGTAATGAGCAGTTCTTC. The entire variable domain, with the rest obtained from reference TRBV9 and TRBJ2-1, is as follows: DSGVTQTPKHLITATGQRVTLRCSPRSGDLSVYWYQQSLDQGLQFLIQYYNGEERAKGNILERFSAQQFPDLHSELNLSSLELGDSALYFCASSPRRNEQFFGPGTRLTVL.

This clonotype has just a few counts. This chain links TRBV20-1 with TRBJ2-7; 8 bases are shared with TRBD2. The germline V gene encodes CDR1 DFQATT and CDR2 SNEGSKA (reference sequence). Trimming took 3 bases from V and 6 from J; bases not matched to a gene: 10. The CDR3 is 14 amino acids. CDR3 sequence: CSARTPWREVEQYF. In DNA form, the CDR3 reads TGCAGTGCTAGGACCCCTTGGCGGGAGGTCGAGCAGTACTTC.

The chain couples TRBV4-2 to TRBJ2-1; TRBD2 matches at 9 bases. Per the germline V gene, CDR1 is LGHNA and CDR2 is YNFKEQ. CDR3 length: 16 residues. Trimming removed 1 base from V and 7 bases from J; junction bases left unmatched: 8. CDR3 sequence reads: CASSQGGREGQNEQFF. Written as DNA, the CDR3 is TGTGCCAGCAGCCAAGGGGGGCGGGAGGGCCAGAATGAGCAGTTCTTC.

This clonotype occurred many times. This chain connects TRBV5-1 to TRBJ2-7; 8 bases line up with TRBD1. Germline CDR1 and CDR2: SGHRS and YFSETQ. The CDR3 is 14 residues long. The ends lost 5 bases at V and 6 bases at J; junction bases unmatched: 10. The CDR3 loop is CASSLLGQVVEQYF. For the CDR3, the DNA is TGCGCCAGCAGTCTCTTGGGACAGGTCGTCGAGCAGTACTTC.

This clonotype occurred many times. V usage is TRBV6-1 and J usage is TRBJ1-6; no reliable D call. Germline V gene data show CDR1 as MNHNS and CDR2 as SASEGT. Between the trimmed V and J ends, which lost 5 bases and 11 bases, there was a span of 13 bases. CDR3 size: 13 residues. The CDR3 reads CASSTRTAAPLHF. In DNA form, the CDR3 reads TGTGCCAGCAGTACGAGGACCGCGGCACCCCTCCACTTT.

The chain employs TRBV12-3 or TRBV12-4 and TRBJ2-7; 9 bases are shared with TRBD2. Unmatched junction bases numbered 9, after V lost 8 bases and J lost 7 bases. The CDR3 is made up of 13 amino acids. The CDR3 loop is CASSAGGLWEQYF. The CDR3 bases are TGTGCCAGCTCTGCGGGAGGGCTTTGGGAGCAGTACTTC.